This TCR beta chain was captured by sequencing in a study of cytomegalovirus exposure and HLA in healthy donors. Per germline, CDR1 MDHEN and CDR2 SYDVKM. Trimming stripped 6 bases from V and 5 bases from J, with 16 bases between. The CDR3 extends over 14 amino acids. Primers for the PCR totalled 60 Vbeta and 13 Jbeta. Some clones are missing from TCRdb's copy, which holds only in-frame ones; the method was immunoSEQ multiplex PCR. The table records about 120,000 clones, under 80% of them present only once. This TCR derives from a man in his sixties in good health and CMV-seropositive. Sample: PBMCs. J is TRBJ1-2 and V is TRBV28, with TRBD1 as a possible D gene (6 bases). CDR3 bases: TGTGCCAGCAGCACTTCGGGGGGCGCGTATGGCTACACCTTC. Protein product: CASSTSGGAYGYTF.